The clone carrying this TCR beta chain was counted only a few times. Additional DNA sequences in this sample encode the identical CDR3. The CDR3 extends over 13 amino acids. The V end was cut by 0 bases, the J end by 3 bases, with 6 bases between. In germline, CDR1 is MNHEY, CDR2 SVGAGI. These data are taken from a study of shared clonotypes between healthy human individuals. Whole-study context: Those who served as donors were a couple of women and three men between the ages of 18 and 49.

Using immunoSEQ multiplex PCR, the repertoire was profiled, and TCRdb retains in-frame clones only, with some absent. The sample yields about 1.4 million clones, 96% seen once. The chain carries TRBV6-5 and TRBJ2-7; D uncertain. The sequenced sample consisted of naive CD4+ T cells sorted from blood. The subset here: CD45RA+ positively selected. The source is a man under 40 in good health. CDR3 amino acids: CASSYSTSYEQYF. In DNA, the CDR3 is TGTGCCAGCAGTTACTCGACCAGCTACGAGCAGTACTTC.